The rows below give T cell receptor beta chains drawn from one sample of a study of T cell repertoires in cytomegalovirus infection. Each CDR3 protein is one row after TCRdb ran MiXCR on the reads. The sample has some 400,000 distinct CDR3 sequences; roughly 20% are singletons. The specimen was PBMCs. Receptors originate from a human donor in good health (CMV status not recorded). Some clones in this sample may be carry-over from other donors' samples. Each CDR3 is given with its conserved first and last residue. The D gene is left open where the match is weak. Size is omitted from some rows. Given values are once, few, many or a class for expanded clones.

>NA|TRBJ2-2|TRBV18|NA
TGTGCCAGCTGTTCCCACATCTTCGCGAACACCGGGGAGCTGTTTTTT
CASCSHIFANTGELFF
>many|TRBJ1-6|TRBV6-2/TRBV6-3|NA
TGTGCCAGCAGCCGACTTCCGGGACACCTCCACTTT
CASSRLPGHLHF
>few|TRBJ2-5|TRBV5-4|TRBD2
TGTGCCAGCAGCCGGTGGGGGGGAGGTCAAGAGACCCAGTACTTC
CASSRWGGGQETQYF
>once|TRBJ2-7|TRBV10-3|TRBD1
TGTGCCATCAGTGAGTCCGCGGCAGGGGGCGAGCAGTACTTC
CAISESAAGGEQYF
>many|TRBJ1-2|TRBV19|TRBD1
TGTGCCAGTACTAGCCCCCGGGACAGCAACTATGGCTACACCTTC
CASTSPRDSNYGYTF
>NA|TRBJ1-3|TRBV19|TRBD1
TGTGCCAGTAGTCCACCCCCAGGCCTCAAGGACAGGTCCTCTGGAAACACCATATATTTT
CASSPPPGLKDRSSGNTIYF
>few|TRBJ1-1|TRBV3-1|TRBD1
TGTGCCAGCAGCCAAGCACACAGGGGGCGCTCGGGCACTGAAGCTTTCTTT
CASSQAHRGRSGTEAFF
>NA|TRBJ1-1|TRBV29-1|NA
TGCAGCGTTGAAGATCTTACTGAAGCTTTCTTT
CSVEDLTEAFF
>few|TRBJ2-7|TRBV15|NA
TGTGCCACCAAAGCGCGGGGAAGCTCCTACGAGCAGTACTTC
CATKARGSSYEQYF
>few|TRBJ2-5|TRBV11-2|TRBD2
TGTGCCAGCAGCTTAGGGCCTAGCGGGAGGGCCTCGGAGACCCAGTACTTC
CASSLGPSGRASETQYF
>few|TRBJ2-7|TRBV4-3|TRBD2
TGCGCCAGCAGCCCCTCAATAGCGGGAGGGAGCTACGAGCAGTACTTC
CASSPSIAGGSYEQYF
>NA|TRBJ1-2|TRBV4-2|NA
TGTGCCAGCGGAGGGTTTTTAGGTGGTGGATCCAACTATGGCTACACCTTC
CASGGFLGGGSNYGYTF
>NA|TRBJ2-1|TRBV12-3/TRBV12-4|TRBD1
TGTGCCAGCACCACCGGGACAGGGGGCAATGAGCAGTTCTTC
CASTTGTGGNEQFF
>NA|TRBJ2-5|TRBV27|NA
TGTGCCAGCAGTCCCCGGGTCGGGATGACGGCCCAGTACTTC
CASSPRVGMTAQYF
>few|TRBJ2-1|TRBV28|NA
TGTGCCAGCAGTTTCCGCGACGGGGCCTATGAGCAGTTCTTC
CASSFRDGAYEQFF
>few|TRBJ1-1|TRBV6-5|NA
TGTGCCAGCAGTTACACCCGAGGGGGGGGCGAAGCTTTCTTT
CASSYTRGGGEAFF